The clone carrying this T cell receptor beta chain was detected only a few times. Its antigen is unknown. These data belong to a study of T cell repertoires in cytomegalovirus infection. TCRdb reprocessed the reads with MiXCR, giving one entry per CDR3 protein. The sample lists about 890,000 distinct CDR3 sequences; approximately 30% were seen once. The V gene's germline CDR1 is SNHLY and CDR2 FYNNEI. J gave up 5 bases and V 7 bases, and 10 bases lay outside the gene matches. This CDR3 contains 15 residues. The clonotype was recovered from a human donor in good health (CMV status not recorded). Some clones in this sample may be carry-over from other donors' samples. Specimen: cultured CD8+ T cells from PBMCs, collected from culture after CMV antigen stimulation. The J gene is TRBJ1-5, the V gene TRBV2, with 8 bases matching TRBD1. The CDR3 bases are TGTGCCAGCAACCTAGGACAGGGTCAGCATCAGCCCCAGCATTTT. Translation: CASNLGQGQHQPQHF.